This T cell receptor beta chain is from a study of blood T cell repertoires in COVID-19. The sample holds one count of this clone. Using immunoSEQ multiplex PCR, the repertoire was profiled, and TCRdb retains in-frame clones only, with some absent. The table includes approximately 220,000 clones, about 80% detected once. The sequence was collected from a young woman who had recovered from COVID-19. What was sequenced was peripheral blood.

The CDR3 DNA follows: TGTGCCAGTAAAAGGGGGACAGGGCAGAACACCGGGGAGCTGTTTTTT. Translation: CASKRGTGQNTGELFF. The chain carries TRBV27 and TRBJ2-2; 9 nucleotides match TRBD1. The CDR3 consists of 16 residues. Per germline, CDR1 MNHEY and CDR2 SMNVEV (reference sequence). Losses at the gene ends were 9 bases for V and 1 base for J; bases not matched to a gene: 9.